The rows below give T cell receptor beta chains drawn from one sample of a study of technical replicates of blood from a few donors. Some clones are missing from TCRdb's copy, which holds only in-frame ones; the method was immunoSEQ multiplex PCR. The sample includes tens of thousands of clones, around nine tenths of them seen just once. Sequenced sample: PBMCs. These receptors all come from a human donor in good health. Some clones in this sample may be carry-over from other donors' samples. The CDR3 runs from the conserved cysteine through the conserved F or W. Each record gives: J gene, D gene, V gene, clone size, CDR3 DNA, CDR3 protein. The D gene is left open where the match is weak. Expanded clones are given a class, and other clones once, few, many or no size at all.

TRBJ2-1,TRBD2,TRBV19,-,TGTGCCAGTAGTATAGTTGCGGGGGGAACCGGGGATGAGCAGTTCTTC,CASSIVAGGTGDEQFF
TRBJ2-7,TRBD1,TRBV4-3,-,TGCGCCAGCAGCCCACAACAGGGGAACCCCCAGTACTTC,CASSPQQGNPQYF
TRBJ2-5,-,TRBV7-9,once,TGTGCCAGCAGGAGGGGGGGACTGGAGACCCAGTACTTC,CASRRGGLETQYF
TRBJ1-2,TRBD1,TRBV19,-,TGTGCCAGTAAAAACAGGGGCTATGGCTACACCTTC,CASKNRGYGYTF
TRBJ2-1,-,TRBV15,-,TGTGCCACCAGCAGAGATTATGCGGACAATGAGCAGTTCTTC,CATSRDYADNEQFF
TRBJ2-2,-,TRBV2,once,TGTGCCAGCAGGTCGTCCGGGACTGGGAACACCGGGGAGCTGTTTTTT,CASRSSGTGNTGELFF
TRBJ2-3,-,TRBV4-3,once,TGCGCCAGCAGCCAAGATTATGGGGGAGGCTCCGCAGATACGCAGTATTTT,CASSQDYGGGSADTQYF
TRBJ2-3,-,TRBV5-4,-,TGTGCCAGCAGTACGGGCAGGGGAGATACGCAGTATTTT,CASSTGRGDTQYF
TRBJ1-2,-,TRBV28,-,TGTGCCACCTCAACGCCGACTTATGGCTACACCTTC,CATSTPTYGYTF
TRBJ2-2,TRBD2,TRBV10-2,-,TGCGCCAGCAGTGACGGACTAGTTTGGACCGGGGAGCTGTTTTTT,CASSDGLVWTGELFF
TRBJ2-1,-,TRBV7-2,-,TGTGCCAGCAGCTTAACGGGCAATGAGCAGTTCTTC,CASSLTGNEQFF
TRBJ1-2,-,TRBV9,-,TGTGCCAGCAGCGTATCCCCGACAGAGATCTATGGCTACACCTTC,CASSVSPTEIYGYTF
TRBJ1-2,TRBD1,TRBV2,-,TGTGCCAGCAGTCGGACAGGGAGCCTCTATGGCTACACCTTC,CASSRTGSLYGYTF
TRBJ1-6,-,TRBV19,-,TGTGCCAGTAGTGTACAGGGAAATTCACCCCTCCACTTT,CASSVQGNSPLHF
TRBJ1-2,TRBD1,TRBV27,-,TGTGCCAGCATACCTGACAGGGATCACTATGGCTACACCTTC,CASIPDRDHYGYTF
TRBJ2-7,-,TRBV18,-,TGTGCCAGCTCACCAAGTCTAGGCCCCTACGAGCAGTACTTC,CASSPSLGPYEQYF
TRBJ2-7,TRBD1,TRBV7-9,-,TGTGCCAGCAGCTTTGACACAGGGGCGGACGAGCAGTACTTC,CASSFDTGADEQYF
TRBJ1-2,TRBD1,TRBV5-6,few,TGTGCCAGCAGCTTGGCAGGGGGGAGCTCTGGCTACACCTTC,CASSLAGGSSGYTF
TRBJ1-1,-,TRBV7-9,-,TGTGCCAGCAGCAAAGGGGCATTGGGGTACACTGAAGCTTTCTTT,CASSKGALGYTEAFF
TRBJ1-5,-,TRBV4-1,-,TGCGCCAGCAGCCAAGGCAGGGGTCAGCCCCAGCATTTT,CASSQGRGQPQHF
TRBJ2-5,TRBD2,TRBV9,-,TGTGCCAGCAGCGTAGGCAATAGCGGGAGCGGGGAGACCCAGTACTTC,CASSVGNSGSGETQYF
TRBJ2-7,TRBD2,TRBV10-1,-,TGCGCCAGCAGACAAAGAGGACTAGCGGAATTAAGCTCCTACGAGCAGTACTTC,CASRQRGLAELSSYEQYF
TRBJ2-3,TRBD2,TRBV6-6,-,TGTGCCAGCAGGACTAGCAGGACAGATACGCAGTATTTT,CASRTSRTDTQYF
TRBJ1-2,TRBD1,TRBV27,-,TGTGCCAGCAGATCGGACAGGGTGAACTATGGCTACACCTTC,CASRSDRVNYGYTF
TRBJ2-5,-,TRBV20-1,-,TGCAGTGCTCCCGAGCGGGAGACCCAGTACTTC,CSAPERETQYF
TRBJ1-1,-,TRBV18,-,TGTGCCAGCTCACCGTCGGGGGGACTCTACACTGAAGCTTTCTTT,CASSPSGGLYTEAFF
TRBJ2-3,-,TRBV7-9,once,TGTGCCAGCAGCTCCCTGGCGGGATCGACAGATACGCAGTATTTT,CASSSLAGSTDTQYF
TRBJ2-1,TRBD2,TRBV10-1,-,TGCGCCAGCAGTGAGTCGTTGGGGAAGCGGGGCCCCTCCTACAATGAGCAGTTCTTC,CASSESLGKRGPSYNEQFF
TRBJ2-7,TRBD1,TRBV25-1,once,TGTGCCAGCAGTGTCGCGGGACAGGGGAACGAGCAGTACTTC,CASSVAGQGNEQYF
TRBJ1-2,TRBD1,TRBV7-2,-,TGTGCCAGCAGCCGGGACAGGGGTCACTATGGCTACACCTTC,CASSRDRGHYGYTF
TRBJ1-1,-,TRBV5-4,-,TGTGCCAGCAGCGTGACAGGGAACACTGAAGCTTTCTTT,CASSVTGNTEAFF
TRBJ1-1,-,TRBV9,-,TGTGCCAGCAGCGCCGGGGGGCAAGGAGTCACTGAAGCTTTCTTT,CASSAGGQGVTEAFF
TRBJ2-1,TRBD2,TRBV5-4,-,TGTGCCAGCAGCCGGCCGGGGGGGGTCTACAATGAGCAGTTCTTC,CASSRPGGVYNEQFF
TRBJ2-1,TRBD2,TRBV9,-,TGTGCCAGCAGTGCGCTAGCGGGAGTCCACCTCTTC,CASSALAGVHLF
TRBJ2-6,TRBD1,TRBV10-3,-,TGTGCCATCAGTTCAATACCCGGGACAGGGAAGTCTGGGGCCAACGTCCTGACTTTC,CAISSIPGTGKSGANVLTF
TRBJ2-1,TRBD2,TRBV2,medium-sized,TGTGCCACGGTTAAGACCGGGACTAGCGGGAGCCTAGGGCAGTTCTTC,CATVKTGTSGSLGQFF
TRBJ2-2,-,TRBV30,-,TGTGCCTACGCCCCGGGAAGCTCGAACACCGGGGAGCTGTTTTTT,CAYAPGSSNTGELFF
TRBJ1-1,-,TRBV4-2,-,TGTGCCAGCAGCCAGGGAATTGCACCTGGCGGGGCTTTCTTT,CASSQGIAPGGAFF
TRBJ2-7,TRBD2,TRBV10-2,-,TGCGCCAGCAGTTCCTCTAAGTTCAAAGCGGGGATCGACTCCTACGAGCAGTACTTC,CASSSSKFKAGIDSYEQYF
TRBJ2-3,TRBD1,TRBV4-3,-,TGCGCCAGCAGCCTCCTGGGGCAGGGGGCGGGAGATACGCAGTATTTT,CASSLLGQGAGDTQYF
TRBJ2-3,TRBD2,TRBV7-2,-,TGTGCCAGCAGCTTACTAGCGGGAACAGATACGCAGTATTTT,CASSLLAGTDTQYF
TRBJ2-7,-,TRBV19,-,TGTGCCAGTAGTAGCGGAATCCGGGTCGGGACCTACGAGCAGTACTTC,CASSSGIRVGTYEQYF
TRBJ1-3,TRBD1,TRBV11-2,-,TGTGCCAGCAGCTACAAGACAGGGTCATCTATAAACTCTGGAAACACCATATATTTT,CASSYKTGSSINSGNTIYF
TRBJ1-3,-,TRBV18,-,TGTGCCAGCTCCCCGGAGAAACCGCCTGGAAACACCATATATTTT,CASSPEKPPGNTIYF
TRBJ2-7,-,TRBV7-2,-,TGTGCCAGCAGCTTAGACAGGGCCTACGAGCAGTACTTC,CASSLDRAYEQYF
TRBJ1-2,-,TRBV6-5,-,TGTGCCAGCAGTTCCATCGGGGGGATTCTCCGCTACACCTTC,CASSSIGGILRYTF
TRBJ1-5,-,TRBV21-1,large,TGTGCCAGCAGCAAAGGACAGGGGCAGCCCCAGCATTTT,CASSKGQGQPQHF
TRBJ2-5,-,TRBV6-5,-,TGTGCCAGCAGTTACGTGGGGCAGAGGGAGACCCAGTACTTC,CASSYVGQRETQYF
TRBJ2-7,TRBD2,TRBV5-4,-,TGTGCCAGCAGCTTGCTACTCGCGGGAGACTACGAGCAGTACTTC,CASSLLLAGDYEQYF
TRBJ2-3,TRBD1,TRBV10-3,-,TGTGCCATCAGTGGAGGACAGGGCAGTGATACGCAGTATTTT,CAISGGQGSDTQYF
TRBJ2-7,TRBD1,TRBV5-4,once,TGTGCCAGCAGTTTCGACAGGGGTACTGCATACGAGCAGTACTTC,CASSFDRGTAYEQYF
TRBJ2-3,-,TRBV7-2,-,TGTGCCAGCAGCTTTTGGGGAGAGGGTTCAGATACGCAGTATTTT,CASSFWGEGSDTQYF
TRBJ2-3,-,TRBV18,once,TGTGCCAGCTCATCCAACCTGGCCCAGAACACAGATACGCAGTATTTT,CASSSNLAQNTDTQYF
TRBJ1-3,TRBD1,TRBV9,-,TGTGCCAGCAGCCCCCTTAGGGGGCCTGGAAACACCATATATTTT,CASSPLRGPGNTIYF
TRBJ2-5,TRBD2,TRBV6-1,medium-sized,TGTGCCAGCATAGCGGGGGAATTTTCGGAGACCCAGTACTTC,CASIAGEFSETQYF
TRBJ1-2,-,TRBV10-3,-,TGTGCCATCAGTGAGAGACAGACCTCTGGAGGCTACACCTTC,CAISERQTSGGYTF
TRBJ2-1,TRBD1,TRBV18,-,TGTGCCAGCTCACAACAGGGGCTTGGCGGATACAATGAGCAGTTCTTC,CASSQQGLGGYNEQFF